This T cell receptor beta chain was retrieved from a study of early T cells in non-severe SARS-CoV-2 infection. For the study at large: Sequencing targeted bulk RNA from unsorted whole blood, leaving chains unpaired. Study-level results: Matching with VDJdb favored anti-spike CD8 responses (missing private and CD4 specificities).

Tagging with unique molecular identifiers was applied to individual cDNA molecules. TCRdb passed the 5' RACE reads through MiXCR, listing each CDR3 protein once. The sample lists around 70,000 distinct CDR3 sequences; roughly 9.1% were seen once. This clonotype was observed many times. Its antigen is unknown. V was cut by 1 base and J by 4 bases, with 22 bases left in between. Germline V gene data show CDR1 as SGHAT and CDR2 as FQNNGV. The CDR3 is made up of 18 amino acids. The sequence derives from an adult who was a healthcare worker with PCR-confirmed SARS-CoV-2 infection or an uninfected control (not recorded which). The chain is built from TRBV11-2 and TRBJ1-2, with a weak D call TRBD1 (6 bases). The sample comprised whole blood. The CDR3 loop reads CASSLVGGFRGAIYGYTF. For the CDR3, the DNA is TGTGCCAGCAGCTTAGTAGGAGGTTTTCGGGGGGCAATCTATGGCTACACCTTC.